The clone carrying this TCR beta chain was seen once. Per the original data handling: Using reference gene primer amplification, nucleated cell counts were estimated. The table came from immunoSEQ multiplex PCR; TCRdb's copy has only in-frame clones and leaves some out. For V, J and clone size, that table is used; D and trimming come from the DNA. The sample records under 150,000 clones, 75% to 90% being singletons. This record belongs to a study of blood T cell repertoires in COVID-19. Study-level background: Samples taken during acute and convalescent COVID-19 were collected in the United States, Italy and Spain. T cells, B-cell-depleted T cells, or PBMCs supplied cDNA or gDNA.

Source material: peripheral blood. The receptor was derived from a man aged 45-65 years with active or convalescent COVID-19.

The CDR3 sequence is CASSKSLIRDRDYGYTF. In nucleotides, the CDR3 is TGTGCCAGCAGCAAGTCACTAATCCGGGACAGGGATTATGGCTACACCTTC. The chain links TRBV28 to TRBJ1-2; 9 bases map to TRBD1. This CDR3 spans 17 amino acids. Germline-derived CDR1 and CDR2 are MDHEN and SYDVKM. The V segment lost 6 bases and the J segment 5 bases; nucleotides outside the gene matches: 16.